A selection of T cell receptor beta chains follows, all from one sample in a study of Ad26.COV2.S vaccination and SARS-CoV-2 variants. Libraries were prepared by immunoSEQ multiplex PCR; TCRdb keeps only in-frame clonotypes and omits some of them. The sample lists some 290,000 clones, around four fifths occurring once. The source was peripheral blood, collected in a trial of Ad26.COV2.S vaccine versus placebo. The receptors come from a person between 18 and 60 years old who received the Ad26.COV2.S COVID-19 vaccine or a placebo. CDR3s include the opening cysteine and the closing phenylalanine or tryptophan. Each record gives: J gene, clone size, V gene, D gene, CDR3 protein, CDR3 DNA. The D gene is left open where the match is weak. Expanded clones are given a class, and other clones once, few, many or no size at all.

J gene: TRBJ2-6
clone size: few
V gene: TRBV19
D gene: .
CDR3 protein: CASSILGGSGANVLTF
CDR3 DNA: TGTGCCAGTAGTATACTTGGGGGCTCTGGGGCCAACGTCCTGACTTTC

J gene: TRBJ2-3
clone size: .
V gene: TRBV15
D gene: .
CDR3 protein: CATSRRGLASLTDTQYF
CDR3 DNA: TGTGCCACCAGCAGGCGGGGACTGGCAAGTCTCACAGATACGCAGTATTTT

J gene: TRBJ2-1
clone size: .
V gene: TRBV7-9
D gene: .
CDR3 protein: CASSSRDFKQFF
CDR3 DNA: TGTGCCAGCAGCTCCCGGGACTTCAAGCAGTTCTTC

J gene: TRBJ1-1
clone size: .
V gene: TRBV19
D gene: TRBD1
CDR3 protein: CASSIRTGVYTEAFF
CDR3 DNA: TGTGCCAGTAGTATACGGACAGGGGTGTACACTGAAGCTTTCTTT

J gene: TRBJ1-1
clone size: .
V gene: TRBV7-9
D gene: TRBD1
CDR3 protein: CASSLETGSNTEAFF
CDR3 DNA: TGTGCCAGCAGCTTAGAGACAGGGTCTAACACTGAAGCTTTCTTT

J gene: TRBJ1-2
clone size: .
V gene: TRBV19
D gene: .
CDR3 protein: CASISNYGYTF
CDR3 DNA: TGTGCCAGCATTTCCAACTATGGCTACACCTTC

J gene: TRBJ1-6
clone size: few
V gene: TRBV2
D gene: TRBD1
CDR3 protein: CASRRDRASSYNSPLHF
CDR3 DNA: TGTGCCAGCAGACGGGACAGGGCAAGCTCCTATAATTCACCCCTCCACTTT

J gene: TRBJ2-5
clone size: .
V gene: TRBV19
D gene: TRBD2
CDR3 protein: CASIPLAGGKETQYF
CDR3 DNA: TGTGCCAGTATCCCACTAGCGGGGGGGAAAGAGACCCAGTACTTC

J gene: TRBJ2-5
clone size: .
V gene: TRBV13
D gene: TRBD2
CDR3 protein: CASSLLGLAGGETQYF
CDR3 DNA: TGTGCCAGCAGCCTCCTCGGACTAGCGGGGGGGGAGACCCAGTACTTC

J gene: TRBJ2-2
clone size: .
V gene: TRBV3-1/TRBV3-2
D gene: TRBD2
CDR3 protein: CASSQAGLAGALWGGELFF
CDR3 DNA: TGTGCCAGCAGCCAAGCGGGACTAGCGGGGGCCCTTTGGGGCGGGGAGCTGTTTTTT

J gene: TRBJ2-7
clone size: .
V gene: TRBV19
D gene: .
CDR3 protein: CATRAGRDYEQYF
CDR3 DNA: TGTGCCACCCGGGCCGGCAGGGATTACGAGCAGTACTTC

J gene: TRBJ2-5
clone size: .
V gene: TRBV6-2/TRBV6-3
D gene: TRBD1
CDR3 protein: CASSYPGTGQETQYF
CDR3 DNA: TGTGCCAGCAGTTACCCCGGGACAGGGCAAGAGACCCAGTACTTC

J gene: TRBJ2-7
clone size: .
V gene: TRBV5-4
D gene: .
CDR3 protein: CASSLQADYEQYF
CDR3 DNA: TGTGCCAGCAGCTTGCAGGCGGACTACGAGCAGTACTTC

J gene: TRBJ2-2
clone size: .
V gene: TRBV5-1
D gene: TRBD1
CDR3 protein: CASRPTGTGATELFF
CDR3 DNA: TGCGCCAGCAGACCAACCGGGACAGGGGCGACTGAGCTGTTTTTT

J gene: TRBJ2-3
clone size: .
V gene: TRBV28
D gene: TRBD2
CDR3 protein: CASRSGSGGGTQYF
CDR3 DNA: TGTGCCAGCAGATCGGGATCCGGGGGGGGTACGCAGTATTTT

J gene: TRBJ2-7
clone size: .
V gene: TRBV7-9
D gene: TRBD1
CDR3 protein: CASAGDREAYEQYF
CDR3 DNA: TGTGCCAGCGCTGGGGACAGGGAGGCCTACGAGCAGTACTTC

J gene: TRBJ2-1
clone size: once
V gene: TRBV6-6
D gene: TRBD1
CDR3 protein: CASRKFPGQSYNEQFF
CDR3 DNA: TGTGCCAGCAGGAAATTTCCGGGACAGTCCTACAATGAGCAGTTCTTC

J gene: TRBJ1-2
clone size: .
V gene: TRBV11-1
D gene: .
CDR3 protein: CASSLARGGYTF
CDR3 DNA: TGTGCCAGCAGCTTAGCGAGAGGTGGCTACACCTTC

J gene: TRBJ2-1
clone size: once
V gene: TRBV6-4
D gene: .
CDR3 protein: CASSDSGFSLLF
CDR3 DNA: TGTGCCAGCAGTGACTCGGGGTTCTCCTTGCTCTTC

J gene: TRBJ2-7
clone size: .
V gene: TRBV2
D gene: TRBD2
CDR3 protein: CASSVGSGAVQYF
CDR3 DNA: TGTGCCAGCAGTGTTGGTAGCGGGGCGGTGCAGTACTTC

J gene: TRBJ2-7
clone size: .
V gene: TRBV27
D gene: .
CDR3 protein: CASSSSSSYEQYF
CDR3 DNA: TGTGCCAGCAGTTCCTCCAGCTCCTACGAGCAGTACTTC

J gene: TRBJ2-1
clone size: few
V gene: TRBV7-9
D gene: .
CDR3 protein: CATAVGGSHEQFF
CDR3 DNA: TGTGCCACCGCGGTAGGGGGGTCCCATGAGCAGTTCTTC

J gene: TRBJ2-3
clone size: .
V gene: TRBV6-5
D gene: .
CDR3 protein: CASSYNLRQGTDTQYF
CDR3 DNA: TGTGCCAGCAGTTACAACCTCCGGCAGGGCACAGATACGCAGTATTTT

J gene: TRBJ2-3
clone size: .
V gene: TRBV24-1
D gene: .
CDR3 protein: CATSDPGARMGSTDTQYF
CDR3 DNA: TGTGCCACCAGTGATCCAGGGGCTAGGATGGGTAGCACAGATACGCAGTATTTT

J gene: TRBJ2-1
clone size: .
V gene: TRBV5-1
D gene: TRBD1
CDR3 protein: CASSPGQVLYNEQFF
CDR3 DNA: TGCGCCAGCAGCCCGGGACAGGTGTTATACAATGAGCAGTTCTTC

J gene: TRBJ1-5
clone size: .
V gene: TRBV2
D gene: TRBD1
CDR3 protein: CASRRDRANQPQHF
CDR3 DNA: TGTGCCAGCAGGCGGGACAGGGCGAATCAGCCCCAGCATTTT

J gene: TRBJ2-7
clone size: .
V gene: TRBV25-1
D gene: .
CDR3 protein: CASSDYGKGAYEQYF
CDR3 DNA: TGTGCCAGCAGTGACTACGGCAAGGGGGCCTACGAGCAGTACTTC

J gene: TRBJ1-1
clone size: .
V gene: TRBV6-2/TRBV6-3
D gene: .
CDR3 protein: CASSYDITILTAFF
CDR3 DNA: TGTGCCAGCAGTTACGACATCACGATTTTGACAGCTTTCTTT

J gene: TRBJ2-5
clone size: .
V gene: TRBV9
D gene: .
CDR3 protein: CASSVGPNSEETQYF
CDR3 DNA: TGTGCCAGCAGCGTAGGACCTAACTCGGAGGAGACCCAGTACTTC

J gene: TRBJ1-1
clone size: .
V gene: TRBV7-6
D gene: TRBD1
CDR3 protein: CASSHGTGLNTEAFF
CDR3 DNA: TGTGCCAGCAGCCATGGGACAGGCCTGAACACTGAAGCTTTCTTT

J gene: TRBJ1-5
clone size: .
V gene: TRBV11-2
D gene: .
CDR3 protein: CASSLGQSGNQPQHF
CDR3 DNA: TGTGCCAGCAGCTTAGGACAGTCCGGCAATCAGCCCCAGCATTTT

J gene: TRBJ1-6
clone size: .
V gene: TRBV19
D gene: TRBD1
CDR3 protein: CASSQGADNSPLHF
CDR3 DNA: TGTGCCAGTAGTCAGGGGGCGGATAATTCACCCCTCCACTTT

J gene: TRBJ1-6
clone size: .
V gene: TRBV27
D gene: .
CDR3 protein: CASSMTATSPLHF
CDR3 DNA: TGTGCCAGCAGTATGACAGCGACTTCACCCCTCCACTTT

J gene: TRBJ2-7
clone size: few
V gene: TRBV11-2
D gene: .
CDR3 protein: CASSLFVGRSRYEQYF
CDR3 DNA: TGTGCCAGCAGCTTATTCGTCGGCCGGAGCAGGTACGAGCAGTACTTC

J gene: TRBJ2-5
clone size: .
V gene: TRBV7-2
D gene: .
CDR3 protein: CASSLAGGRETQYF
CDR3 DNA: TGTGCCAGCAGCTTAGCGGGGGGGCGAGAGACCCAGTACTTC

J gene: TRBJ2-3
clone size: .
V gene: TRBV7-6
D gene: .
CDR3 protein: CASSSRTTPTTDTQYF
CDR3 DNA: TGTGCCAGCAGCTCGCGGACTACCCCAACTACAGATACGCAGTATTTT

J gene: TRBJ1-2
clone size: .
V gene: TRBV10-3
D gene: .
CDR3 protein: CAISVDRRLGYTF
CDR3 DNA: TGTGCCATCAGTGTTGACCGACGTCTTGGCTACACCTTC

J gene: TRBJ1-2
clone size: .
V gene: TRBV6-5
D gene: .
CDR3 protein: CASSMDSYGYTF
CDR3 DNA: TGTGCCAGCAGTATGGACTCCTATGGCTACACCTTC

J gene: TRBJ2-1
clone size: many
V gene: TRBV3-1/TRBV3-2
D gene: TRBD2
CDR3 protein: CASSWTSGDNEQFF
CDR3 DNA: TGTGCCAGCAGCTGGACTAGCGGGGATAATGAGCAGTTCTTC

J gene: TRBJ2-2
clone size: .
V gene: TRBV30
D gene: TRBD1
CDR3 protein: CACPGQPLNTGELFF
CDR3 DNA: TGTGCCTGCCCGGGACAGCCTTTGAACACCGGGGAGCTGTTTTTT

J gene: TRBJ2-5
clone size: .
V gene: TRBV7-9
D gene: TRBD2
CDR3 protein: CASSQIGLAETQYF
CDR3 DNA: TGTGCCAGCAGCCAAATAGGACTAGCGGAGACCCAGTACTTC